This T cell receptor (beta chain) was obtained from a study of shared clonotypes between healthy human individuals. Study-level findings and limits: Sequencing depth was predicted to influence how clonotypes are shared among donors. The naive CD4 repertoires of several donors were compared, and 5% to 6.5% of clonotypes were shared.

Details on this clone: No antigen is known for it.

CDR3 length: 11 amino acids. Per germline, CDR1 SGHRS and CDR2 YFSETQ. The ends were cut back, 6 bases at V and 4 bases at J, with 7 bases in the middle. The authors divided CD4+ cells into CD45RA+ naive and CD45RA-negative memory subsets. Sorted-subset replicate PCR reactions were performed with approximately 190 ng DNA, corresponding to 30,000 to 35,000 T cell genomes. Method: immunoSEQ multiplex PCR; TCRdb's copy keeps in-frame clones and lacks some. The data hold roughly 2.5 million clones, with around 94% observed a single time. The clonotype originates from a man aged 18 to 29 in good health. What was sequenced was naive CD4+ T cells sorted from blood. Subset meaning: CD45RA+ positively selected. The chain links TRBV5-1 to TRBJ1-2; D gene uncertain. DNA of the CDR3: TGCGCCAGCATGGGTCTCTATGGCTACACCTTC. Translation gives CASMGLYGYTF.